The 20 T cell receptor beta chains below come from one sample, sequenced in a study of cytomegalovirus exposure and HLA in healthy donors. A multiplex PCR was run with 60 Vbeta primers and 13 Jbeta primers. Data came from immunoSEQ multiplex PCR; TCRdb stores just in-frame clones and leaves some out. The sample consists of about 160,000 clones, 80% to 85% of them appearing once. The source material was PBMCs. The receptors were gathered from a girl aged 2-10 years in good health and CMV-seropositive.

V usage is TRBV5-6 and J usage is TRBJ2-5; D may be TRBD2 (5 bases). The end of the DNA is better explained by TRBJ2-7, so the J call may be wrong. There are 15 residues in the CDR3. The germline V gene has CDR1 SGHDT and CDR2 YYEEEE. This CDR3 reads CASSLTRGLKNEQYF. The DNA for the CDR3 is TGTGCCAGCAGCTTAACTAGAGGGCTAAAGAACGAGCAGTACTTC.

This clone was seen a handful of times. The CDR3 loop reads CASSIRAGEGSYNEQFF. Here the CDR3 DNA reads TGTGCCAGCAGCATACGAGCGGGAGAGGGATCCTACAATGAGCAGTTCTTC. The chain has TRBV5-6 and TRBJ2-1; 8 nucleotides align to TRBD2. The germline CDR1 and CDR2 sequences are SGHDT and YYEEEE. J gave up 1 base and V 4 bases, and 10 bases lay outside the gene matches. The CDR3 has 17 amino acids.

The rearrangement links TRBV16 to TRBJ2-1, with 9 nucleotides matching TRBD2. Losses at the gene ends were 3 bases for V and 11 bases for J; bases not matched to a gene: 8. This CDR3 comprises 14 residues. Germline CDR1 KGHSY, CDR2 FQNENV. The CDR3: CASSQSGGRDKQFF. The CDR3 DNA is TGTGCCAGCAGCCAGTCCGGCGGGAGGGACAAGCAGTTCTTC.

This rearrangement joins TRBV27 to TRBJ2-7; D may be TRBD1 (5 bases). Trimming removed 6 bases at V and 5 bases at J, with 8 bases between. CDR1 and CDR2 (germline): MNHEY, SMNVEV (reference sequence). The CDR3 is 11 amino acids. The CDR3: CASRKDNEQYF. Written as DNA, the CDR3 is TGTGCCAGCAGGAAGGACAACGAGCAGTACTTC.

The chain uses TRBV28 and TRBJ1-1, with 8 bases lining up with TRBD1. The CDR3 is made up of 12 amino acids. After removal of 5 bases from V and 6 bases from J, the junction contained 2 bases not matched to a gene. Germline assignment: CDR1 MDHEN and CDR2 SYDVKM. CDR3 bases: TGTGCCAGCAGTCCAGGGGGCCCTGAAGCTTTCTTT. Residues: CASSPGGPEAFF.

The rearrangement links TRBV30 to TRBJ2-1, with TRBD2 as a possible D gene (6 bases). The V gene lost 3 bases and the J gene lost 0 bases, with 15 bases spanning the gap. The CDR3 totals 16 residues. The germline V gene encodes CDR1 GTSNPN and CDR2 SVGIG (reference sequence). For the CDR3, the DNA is TGTGCCTGGAGCCCCTCGGGGGTTAGCTCCTACAATGAGCAGTTCTTC. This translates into CAWSPSGVSSYNEQFF. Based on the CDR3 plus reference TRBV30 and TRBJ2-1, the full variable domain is SQTIHQWPATLVQPVGSPLSLECTVEGTSNPNLYWYRQAAGRGLQLLFYSVGIGQISSEVPQNLSASRPQDRQFILSSKKLLLSDSGFYLCAWSPSGVSSYNEQFFGPGTRLTVL.

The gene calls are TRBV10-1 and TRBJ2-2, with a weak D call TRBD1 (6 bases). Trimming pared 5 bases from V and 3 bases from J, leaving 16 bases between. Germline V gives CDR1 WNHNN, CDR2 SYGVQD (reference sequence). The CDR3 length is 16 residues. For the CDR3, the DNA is TGCGCCAGCAGTCAGGCAGGGGCTCGGGACACCGGGGAGCTGTTTTTT. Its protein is CASSQAGARDTGELFF.

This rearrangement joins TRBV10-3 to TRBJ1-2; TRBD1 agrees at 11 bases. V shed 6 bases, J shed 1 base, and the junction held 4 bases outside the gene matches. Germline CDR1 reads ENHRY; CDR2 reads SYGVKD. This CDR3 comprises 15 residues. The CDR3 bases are TGTGCCATCAGGGGGGACAGGGGGAATAACTATGGCTACACCTTC. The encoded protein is CAIRGDRGNNYGYTF.

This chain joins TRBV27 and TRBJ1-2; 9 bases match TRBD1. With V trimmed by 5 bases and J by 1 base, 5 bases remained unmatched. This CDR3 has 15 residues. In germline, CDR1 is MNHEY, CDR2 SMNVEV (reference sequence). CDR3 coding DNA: TGTGCCAGCAGTAGGGACAGGGTATTTAACTATGGCTACACCTTC. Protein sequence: CASSRDRVFNYGYTF.

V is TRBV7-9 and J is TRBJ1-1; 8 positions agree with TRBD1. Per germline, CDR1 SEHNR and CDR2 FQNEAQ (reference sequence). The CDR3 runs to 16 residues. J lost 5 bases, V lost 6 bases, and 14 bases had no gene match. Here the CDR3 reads CASSINDRGRGTEAFF. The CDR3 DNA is TGTGCCAGCAGTATAAATGACAGGGGCCGGGGGACTGAAGCTTTCTTT.

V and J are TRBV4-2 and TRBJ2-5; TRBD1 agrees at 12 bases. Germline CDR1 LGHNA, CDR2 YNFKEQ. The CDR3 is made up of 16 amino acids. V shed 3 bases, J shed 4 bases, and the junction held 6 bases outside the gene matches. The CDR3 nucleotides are TGTGCCAGCAGCCAGTCCGGGACAGGGGGCGGAGAGACCCAGTACTTC. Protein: CASSQSGTGGGETQYF.

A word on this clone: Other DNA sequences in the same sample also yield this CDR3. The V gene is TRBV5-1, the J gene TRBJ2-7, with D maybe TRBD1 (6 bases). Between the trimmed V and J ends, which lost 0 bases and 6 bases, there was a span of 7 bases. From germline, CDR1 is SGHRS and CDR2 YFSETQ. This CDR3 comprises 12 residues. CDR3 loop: CASSLGGGEQYF. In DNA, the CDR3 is TGCGCCAGCAGCTTGGGAGGGGGCGAGCAGTACTTC.

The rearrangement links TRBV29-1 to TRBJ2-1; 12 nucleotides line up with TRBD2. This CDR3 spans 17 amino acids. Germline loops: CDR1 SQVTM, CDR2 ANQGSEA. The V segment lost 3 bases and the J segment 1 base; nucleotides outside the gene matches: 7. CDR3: CSVDRLAGEGSYNEQFF. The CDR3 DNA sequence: TGCAGCGTTGACCGACTAGCGGGAGAGGGGTCCTACAATGAGCAGTTCTTC.

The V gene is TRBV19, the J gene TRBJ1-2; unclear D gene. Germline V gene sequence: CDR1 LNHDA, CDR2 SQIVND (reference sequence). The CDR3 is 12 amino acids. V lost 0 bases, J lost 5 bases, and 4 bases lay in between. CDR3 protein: CASSIERYGYTF. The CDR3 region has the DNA TGTGCCAGTAGTATAGAACGGTATGGCTACACCTTC. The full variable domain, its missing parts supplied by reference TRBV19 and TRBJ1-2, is DGGITQSPKYLFRKEGQNVTLSCEQNLNHDAMYWYRQDPGQGLRLIYYSQIVNDFQKGDIAEGYSVSREKKESFPLTVTSAQKNPTAFYLCASSIERYGYTFGSGTRLTVV.

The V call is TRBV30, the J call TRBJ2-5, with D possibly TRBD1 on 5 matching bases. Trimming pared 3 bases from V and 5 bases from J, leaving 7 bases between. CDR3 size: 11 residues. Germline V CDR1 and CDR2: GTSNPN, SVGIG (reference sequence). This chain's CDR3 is CAWRGLETQYF. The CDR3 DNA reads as TGTGCCTGGAGGGGGCTGGAGACCCAGTACTTC.

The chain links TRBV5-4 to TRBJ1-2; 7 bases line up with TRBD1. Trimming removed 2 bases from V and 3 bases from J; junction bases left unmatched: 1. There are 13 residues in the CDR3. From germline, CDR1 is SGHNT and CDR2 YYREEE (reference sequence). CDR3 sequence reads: CASSFGQDYGYTF. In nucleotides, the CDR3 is TGTGCCAGCAGCTTCGGACAGGACTATGGCTACACCTTC.

The CDR3 loop reads CSVVWRVRGANVLTF. CDR3 coding DNA: TGCAGCGTTGTATGGAGGGTGAGGGGGGCCAACGTCCTGACTTTC. The J gene is TRBJ2-6, the V gene TRBV29-1; weak D call: TRBD2 (6 bases). The CDR3 sequence is 15 residues long. V dropped 4 bases and J dropped 4 bases, with 14 bases sitting between them. Germline V lookup: CDR1 SQVTM, CDR2 ANQGSEA.

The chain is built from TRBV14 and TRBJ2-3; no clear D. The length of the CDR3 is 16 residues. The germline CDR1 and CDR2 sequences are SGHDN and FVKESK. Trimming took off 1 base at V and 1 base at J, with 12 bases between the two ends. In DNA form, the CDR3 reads TGTGCCAGCAGCCAAGGAGTTGTGAGGCGCACAGATACGCAGTATTTT. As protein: CASSQGVVRRTDTQYF.

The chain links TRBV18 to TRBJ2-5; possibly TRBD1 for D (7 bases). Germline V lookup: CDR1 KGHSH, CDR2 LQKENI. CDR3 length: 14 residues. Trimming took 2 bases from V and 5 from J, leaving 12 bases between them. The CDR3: CASSPGRGQETQYF. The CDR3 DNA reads TGTGCCAGCTCACCAGGGCGGGGACAGGAGACCCAGTACTTC. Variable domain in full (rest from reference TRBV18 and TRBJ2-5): NAGVMQNPRHLVRRRGQEARLRCSPMKGHSHVYWYRQLPEEGLKFMVYLQKENIIDESGMPKERFSAEFPKEGPSILRIQQVVRGDSAAYFCASSPGRGQETQYFGPGTRLLVL.

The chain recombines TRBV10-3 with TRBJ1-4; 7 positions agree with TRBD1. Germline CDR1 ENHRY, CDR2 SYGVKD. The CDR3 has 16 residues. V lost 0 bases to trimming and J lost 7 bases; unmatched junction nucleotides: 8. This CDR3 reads CAISESGRGMVEKLFF. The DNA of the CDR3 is TGTGCCATCAGTGAGTCCGGCAGGGGGATGGTTGAAAAACTGTTTTTT.